These 11 T cell receptor beta chains were sequenced from one sample in a study of blood T cell repertoires in COVID-19. Assay used: immunoSEQ multiplex PCR; TCRdb lists only in-frame clones, some missing. The profile shows about 380,000 clones, 88% of them singletons. Sequencing was carried out using PBMCs or T cells enriched from blood (not recorded which). These receptors all stem from a woman aged 18-29 years who had recovered from COVID-19.

The CDR3 protein is CASSQDWSLANDQETQYF. In nucleotides, the CDR3 is TGCGCCAGCAGCCAAGATTGGTCCCTAGCCAACGACCAAGAGACCCAGTACTTC. This sequence joins TRBV4-3 and TRBJ2-5; perhaps TRBD2 as D (5 bases). Germline V gene sequence: CDR1 LGHNA, CDR2 YSLEER. V was pared by 0 bases and J by 0 bases, with 17 bases between. The CDR3 extends over 18 amino acids.

CDR3 sequence reads: CASTRQGTGELFF. For the CDR3, the DNA is TGTGCCAGCACCCGACAGGGTACCGGGGAGCTGTTTTTT. The rearrangement joins TRBV28 to TRBJ2-2, with TRBD1 identical over 7 bases. The CDR3 contains 13 residues. The germline V gene has CDR1 MDHEN and CDR2 SYDVKM. Germline trimming cut 7 bases from V and 5 bases from J; bases unmatched to any gene: 4.

The V gene is TRBV7-8, the J gene TRBJ2-7, with a possible D match to TRBD2 (6 bases). V lost 0 bases, J lost 0 bases, and 9 bases lay in between. CDR3 size: 15 residues. Germline CDR1 is SGHVS and CDR2 is FQNEAQ. CDR3 loop: CASSLAAGSSYEQYF. The CDR3 coding sequence is TGTGCCAGCAGCTTAGCCGCGGGGAGCTCCTACGAGCAGTACTTC.

V is TRBV7-6 and J is TRBJ1-5; the match to TRBD1 covers 10 bases. J gave up 9 bases and V 4 bases, and 9 bases lay outside the gene matches. Germline V gene lookup returns CDR1 SGHVS and CDR2 FNYEAQ. This CDR3 contains 15 residues. DNA of the CDR3: TGTGCCAGCAGCTCATACCGGGACAGGGGATCGCCCCAGCATTTT. Its translation is CASSSYRDRGSPQHF.

This sequence joins TRBV21-1 and TRBJ1-1. TRBV21-1 is marked as a pseudogene. The CDR3 is 12 residues long. The CDR3 DNA is TGTGCCAGCAGCAAACTGGGTTTCGGGGCTTTCTTT. Translated: CASSKLGFGAFF.

In its sample, this clone was seen once. Other DNA sequences within the sample encode an identical CDR3. The V gene is TRBV9, the J gene TRBJ1-5; D ambiguous. The CDR3 loop spans 14 amino acids. Germline CDR1 and CDR2: SGDLS and YYNGEE. Trimming stripped 0 bases from V and 5 bases from J, with 9 bases between. The CDR3 nucleotides read TGTGCCAGCAGCGTAGGCGGGGAGGATCAGCCCCAGCATTTT. Protein: CASSVGGEDQPQHF.

V usage is TRBV5-6 and J usage is TRBJ1-4, with unresolved D. The V gene lost 1 base and the J gene lost 8 bases, with 15 bases spanning the gap. This CDR3 spans 15 amino acids. The V gene's germline CDR1 is SGHDT and CDR2 YYEEEE. Here the CDR3 reads CASSLLARVEEKLFF. The DNA for the CDR3 is TGTGCCAGCAGCTTGTTGGCGAGGGTTGAGGAAAAACTGTTTTTT.

The gene calls are TRBV5-3 and TRBJ1-5; 7 positions agree with TRBD1. TRBV5-3 qualifies as an ORF whose function is uncertain. J gave up 7 bases and V 6 bases, and 4 bases lay outside the gene matches. The CDR3 is 12 amino acids. For the CDR3, the DNA is TGTGCCAGAAAGGCGGACAGGCAGCCCCAGCATTTT. Protein product: CARKADRQPQHF.

The gene calls are TRBV11-1 and TRBJ2-2; D unclear. The CDR3 extends over 15 amino acids. Trimming shortened V by 2 bases and J by 0 bases, and 7 bases separated the two germline ends. The V gene's germline CDR1 is SGHAT and CDR2 FQDESV (reference sequence). CDR3 protein: CASSLLPSNTGELFF. CDR3 in DNA: TGTGCCAGCAGCTTACTACCTTCGAACACCGGGGAGCTGTTTTTT.

This clone was picked up one time. The genes are TRBV9 and TRBJ2-3, with 12 bases fitting TRBD2. This CDR3 spans 17 amino acids. Germline CDR1 reads SGDLS; CDR2 reads YYNGEE. V dropped 4 bases and J dropped 2; count of bases not matched to a gene: 8. The CDR3 loop is CASSPRLAGAHTDTQYF. CDR3 sequence (DNA): TGTGCCAGCAGCCCCCGACTAGCGGGGGCCCACACAGATACGCAGTATTTT.

The rearrangement links TRBV19 to TRBJ1-2; 9 positions match TRBD1. This CDR3 comprises 15 residues. Germline CDR1 is LNHDA and CDR2 is SQIVND (reference sequence). J gave up 4 bases and V 8 bases, and 11 bases lay outside the gene matches. CDR3 DNA sequence: TGTGCCAGTGCTCGGGGACAGGGCGCCGCCTATGGCTACACCTTC. Amino acids: CASARGQGAAYGYTF.